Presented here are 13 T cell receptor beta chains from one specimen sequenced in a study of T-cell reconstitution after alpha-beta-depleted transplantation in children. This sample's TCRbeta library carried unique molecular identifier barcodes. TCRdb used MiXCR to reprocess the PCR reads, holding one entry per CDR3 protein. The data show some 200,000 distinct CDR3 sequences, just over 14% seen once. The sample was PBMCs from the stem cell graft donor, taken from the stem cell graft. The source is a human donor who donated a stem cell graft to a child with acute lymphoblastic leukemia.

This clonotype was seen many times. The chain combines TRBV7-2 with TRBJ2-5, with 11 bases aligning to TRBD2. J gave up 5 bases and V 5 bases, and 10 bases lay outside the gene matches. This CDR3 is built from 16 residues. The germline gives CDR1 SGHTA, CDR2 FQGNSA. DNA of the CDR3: TGTGCCAGCAGCCGTCACCTAGCGGGAGGTCGGGAGACCCAGTACTTC. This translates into CASSRHLAGGRETQYF.

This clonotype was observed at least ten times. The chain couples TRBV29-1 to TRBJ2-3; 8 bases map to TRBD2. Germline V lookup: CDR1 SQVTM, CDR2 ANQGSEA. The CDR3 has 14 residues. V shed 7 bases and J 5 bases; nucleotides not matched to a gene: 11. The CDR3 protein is CSDLKGLGIDTQYF. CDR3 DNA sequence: TGCAGCGACTTGAAGGGACTAGGAATAGATACGCAGTATTTT.

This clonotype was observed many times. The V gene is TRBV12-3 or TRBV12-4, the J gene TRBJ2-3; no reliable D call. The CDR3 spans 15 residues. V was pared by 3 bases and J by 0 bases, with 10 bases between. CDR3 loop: CASSFPDGSTDTQYF. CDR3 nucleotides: TGTGCCAGCAGTTTCCCAGACGGTAGCACAGATACGCAGTATTTT.

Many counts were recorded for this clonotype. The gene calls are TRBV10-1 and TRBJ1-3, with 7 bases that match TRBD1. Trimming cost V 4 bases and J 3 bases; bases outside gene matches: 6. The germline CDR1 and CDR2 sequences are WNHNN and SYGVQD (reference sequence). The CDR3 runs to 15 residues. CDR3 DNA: TGCGCCAGCAGTGCAACAGGGGTGATTGGAAACACCATATATTTT. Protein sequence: CASSATGVIGNTIYF.

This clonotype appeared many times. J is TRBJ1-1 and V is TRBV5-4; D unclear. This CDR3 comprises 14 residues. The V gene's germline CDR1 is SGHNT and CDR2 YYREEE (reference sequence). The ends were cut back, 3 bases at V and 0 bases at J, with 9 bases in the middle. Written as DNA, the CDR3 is TGTGCCAGCAGCTCGAGGAGCATGAACACTGAAGCTTTCTTT. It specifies CASSSRSMNTEAFF. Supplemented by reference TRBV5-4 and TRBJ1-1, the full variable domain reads ETGVTQSPTHLIKTRGQQVTLRCSSQSGHNTVSWYQQALGQGPQFIFQYYREEENGRGNFPPRFSGLQFPNYSSELNVNALELDDSALYLCASSSRSMNTEAFFGQGTRLTVV.

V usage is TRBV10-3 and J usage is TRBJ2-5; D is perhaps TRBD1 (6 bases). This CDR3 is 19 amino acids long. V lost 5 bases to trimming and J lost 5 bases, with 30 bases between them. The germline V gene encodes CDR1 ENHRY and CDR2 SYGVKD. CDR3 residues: CAISLRVLLSRAQGETQYF. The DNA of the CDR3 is TGTGCCATCAGTTTACGGGTCTTACTGAGCAGGGCCCAGGGGGAGACCCAGTACTTC.

CDR3: CASSLDLGGETQYF. The CDR3 nucleotides read TGCGCCAGCAGCTTGGATCTGGGGGGGGAGACCCAGTACTTC. The genes are TRBV5-1 and TRBJ2-5, with 7 bases that match TRBD2. Germline-derived CDR1 and CDR2 are SGHRS and YFSETQ. The CDR3 sequence is 14 residues long. J was trimmed by 5 bases and V by 0 bases; bases with no gene match: 4.

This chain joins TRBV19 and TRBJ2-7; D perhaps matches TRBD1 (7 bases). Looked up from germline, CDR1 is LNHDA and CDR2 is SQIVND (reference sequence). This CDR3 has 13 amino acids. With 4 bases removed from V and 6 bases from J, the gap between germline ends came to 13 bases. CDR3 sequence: CASSTQGGGEQYF. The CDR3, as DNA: TGTGCCAGTAGTACCCAGGGGGGAGGCGAGCAGTACTTC. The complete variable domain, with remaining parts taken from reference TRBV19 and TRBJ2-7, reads DGGITQSPKYLFRKEGQNVTLSCEQNLNHDAMYWYRQDPGQGLRLIYYSQIVNDFQKGDIAEGYSVSREKKESFPLTVTSAQKNPTAFYLCASSTQGGGEQYFGPGTRLTVT.

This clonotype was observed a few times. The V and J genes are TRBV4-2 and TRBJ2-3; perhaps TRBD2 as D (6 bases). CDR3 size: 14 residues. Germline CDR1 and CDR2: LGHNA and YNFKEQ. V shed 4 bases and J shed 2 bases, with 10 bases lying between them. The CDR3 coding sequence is TGTGCCAGCAGCCCGGGGGACCTCACAGATACGCAGTATTTT. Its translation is CASSPGDLTDTQYF.

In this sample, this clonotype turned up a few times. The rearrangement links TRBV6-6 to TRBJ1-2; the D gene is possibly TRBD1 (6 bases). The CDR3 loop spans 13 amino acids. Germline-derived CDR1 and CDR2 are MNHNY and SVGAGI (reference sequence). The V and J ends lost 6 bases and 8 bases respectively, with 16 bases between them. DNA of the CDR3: TGTGCCAGCAGCCCCACAGGGATTGACGGCTACACCTTC. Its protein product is CASSPTGIDGYTF.

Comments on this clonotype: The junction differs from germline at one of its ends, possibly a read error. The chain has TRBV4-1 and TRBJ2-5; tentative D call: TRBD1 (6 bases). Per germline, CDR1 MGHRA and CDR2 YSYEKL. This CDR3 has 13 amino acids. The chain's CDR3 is CASSFTGLETQYF. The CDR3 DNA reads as TGCGCCAGCAGCTTTACAGGGCTAGAGACCCAGTACTTT.

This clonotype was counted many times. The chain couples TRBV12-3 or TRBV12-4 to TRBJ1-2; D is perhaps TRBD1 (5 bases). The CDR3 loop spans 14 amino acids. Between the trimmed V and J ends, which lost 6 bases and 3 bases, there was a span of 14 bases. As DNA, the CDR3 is TGTGCCAGCAGCCCCTGGGGGGGGGACTATGGCTACACCTTC. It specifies CASSPWGGDYGYTF.

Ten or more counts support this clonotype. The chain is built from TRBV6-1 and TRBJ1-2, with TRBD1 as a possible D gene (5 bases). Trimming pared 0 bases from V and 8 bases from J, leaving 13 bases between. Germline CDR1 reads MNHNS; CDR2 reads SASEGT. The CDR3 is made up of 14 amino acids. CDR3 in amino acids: CASSEARTGGGYTF. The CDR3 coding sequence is TGTGCCAGCAGTGAAGCTAGAACAGGTGGAGGCTACACCTTC.